The present TCR beta chain was sequenced within a study of T-cell reconstitution after alpha-beta-depleted transplantation in children. The CDR3 extends over 14 amino acids. Deletions cut 4 bases from V and 6 bases from J, with 12 bases between. Preparation of the TCRbeta library was carried out with unique molecular identifiers. TCRdb re-analysed the PCR reads in MiXCR, keeping a single row per CDR3 protein. This table has around 250,000 distinct CDR3 sequences, around 9.6% appearing once. The chain carries TRBV12-3 or TRBV12-4 and TRBJ2-2, with D possibly being TRBD2 (6 bases). Sequences were derived from PBMCs from the stem cell graft donor, sampled from the stem cell graft. The sequence came from a human donor who donated a stem cell graft to a child with SCID. Written as DNA, the CDR3 is TGTGCCAGCAGTTGGCGGGACTGGCCCGGGGAGCTGTTTTTT. Translation: CASSWRDWPGELFF.